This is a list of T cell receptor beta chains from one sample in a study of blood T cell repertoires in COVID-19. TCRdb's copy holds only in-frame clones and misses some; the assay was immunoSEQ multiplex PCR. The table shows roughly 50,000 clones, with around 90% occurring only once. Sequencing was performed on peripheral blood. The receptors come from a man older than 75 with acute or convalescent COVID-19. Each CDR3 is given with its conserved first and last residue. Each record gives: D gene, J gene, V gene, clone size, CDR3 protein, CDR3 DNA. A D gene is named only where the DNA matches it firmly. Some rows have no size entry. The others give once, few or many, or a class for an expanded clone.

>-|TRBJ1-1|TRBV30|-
CAWARGRGAEAFF
TGTGCCTGGGCAAGGGGTCGAGGCGCTGAAGCTTTCTTT
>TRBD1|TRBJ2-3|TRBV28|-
CASSSIGTGATDTQYF
TGTGCCAGCAGTTCAATCGGGACAGGGGCCACAGATACGCAGTATTTT
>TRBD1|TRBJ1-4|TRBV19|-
CASSSDRATNEKLFF
TGTGCCAGTAGTTCCGACAGGGCAACTAATGAAAAACTGTTTTTT
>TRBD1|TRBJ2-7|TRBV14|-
CASSQDWTGYEQYF
TGTGCCAGCAGCCAAGATTGGACAGGCTACGAGCAGTACTTC
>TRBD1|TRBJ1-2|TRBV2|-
CASRGTAGNYGYTF
TGTGCCAGCAGGGGGACAGCCGGGAACTATGGCTACACCTTC
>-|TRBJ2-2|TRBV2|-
CASTLGQRAGELFF
TGTGCCAGCACCCTTGGACAGAGGGCCGGGGAGCTGTTTTTT
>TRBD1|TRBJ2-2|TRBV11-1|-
CASSRQGRTGELFF
TGTGCCAGCAGTAGACAGGGTAGAACCGGGGAGCTGTTTTTT
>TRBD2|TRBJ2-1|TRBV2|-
CASSGPSGGKSAEDEQFF
TGTGCCAGCAGTGGACCTAGCGGGGGGAAATCTGCGGAGGATGAGCAGTTCTTC
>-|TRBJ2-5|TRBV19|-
CASSIGLIAGAQETQYF
TGTGCCAGTAGTATTGGGTTGATCGCAGGGGCCCAAGAGACCCAGTACTTC
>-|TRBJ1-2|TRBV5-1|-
CASSRGVDYGYTF
TGCGCCAGCAGCCGGGGTGTTGACTATGGCTACACCTTC
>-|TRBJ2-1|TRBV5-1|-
CASSFGANEQFF
TGCGCCAGCAGCTTTGGGGCCAATGAGCAGTTCTTC
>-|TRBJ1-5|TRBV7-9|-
CASSLGRGYSNQPQHF
TGTGCCAGCAGCTTAGGTAGGGGATATAGCAATCAGCCCCAGCATTTT
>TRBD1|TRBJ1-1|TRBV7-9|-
CASSPTGANTEAFF
TGTGCCAGCAGCCCGACAGGGGCGAACACTGAAGCTTTCTTT
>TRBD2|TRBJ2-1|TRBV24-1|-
CATSPALAGHNEQFF
TGTGCCACCAGCCCGGCCTTAGCGGGTCACAATGAGCAGTTCTTC
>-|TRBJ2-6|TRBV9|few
CASSTGGMGRSGANVLTF
TGTGCCAGCAGCACCGGAGGTATGGGCCGCTCTGGGGCCAACGTCCTGACTTTC
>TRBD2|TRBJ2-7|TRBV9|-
CASSLGLAGSYEQYF
TGTGCCAGCAGCCTGGGACTAGCGGGGTCCTACGAGCAGTACTTC
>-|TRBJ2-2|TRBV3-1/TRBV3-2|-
CASTTRGTGELFF
TGTGCCTCTACTACTCGGGGAACCGGGGAGCTGTTTTTT
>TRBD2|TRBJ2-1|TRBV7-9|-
CASSLAKRGSSYNEQFF
TGTGCCAGCAGCTTAGCAAAGCGGGGGAGCTCCTACAATGAGCAGTTCTTC
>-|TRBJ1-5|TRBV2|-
CASSGEERGNQPQHF
TGTGCCAGCAGTGGGGAAGAGAGGGGGAATCAGCCCCAGCATTTT
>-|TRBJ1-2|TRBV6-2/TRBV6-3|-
CASSYSTGTDYGYTF
TGTGCCAGCAGTTACTCGACAGGTACGGACTATGGCTACACCTTC
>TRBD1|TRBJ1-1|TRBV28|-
CACGTAASEAFF
TGTGCCTGTGGGACAGCCGCCTCTGAAGCTTTCTTT
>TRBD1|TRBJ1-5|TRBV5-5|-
CASSSFRGGGDQPQHF
TGTGCCAGCAGCTCTTTTAGAGGGGGCGGCGATCAGCCCCAGCATTTT
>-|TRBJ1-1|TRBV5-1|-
CASSLALGAAEAFF
TGCGCCAGCAGCTTGGCCCTAGGGGCCGCTGAAGCTTTCTTT
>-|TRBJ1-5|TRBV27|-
CASSLWGDQPQHF
TGTGCCAGCAGTTTATGGGGGGATCAGCCCCAGCATTTT
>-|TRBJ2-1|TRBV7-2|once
CASSLVSTRNEQFF
TGTGCCAGCAGCTTAGTATCGACGAGGAATGAGCAGTTCTTC
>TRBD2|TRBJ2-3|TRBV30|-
CAWSVPSGGGNTQYF
TGTGCCTGGAGTGTACCGAGCGGGGGGGGAAATACGCAGTATTTT
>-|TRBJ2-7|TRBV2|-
CASGSFYEQYF
TGTGCCAGTGGGAGTTTCTACGAGCAGTACTTC
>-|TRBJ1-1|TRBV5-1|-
CASSSVLNTEAFF
TGCGCCAGCAGCTCCGTTCTGAACACTGAAGCTTTCTTT